Listed below are T cell receptor beta chains from one sample, sequenced in a study of shared clonotypes between healthy human individuals. TCRdb's copy holds only in-frame clones and misses some; the assay was immunoSEQ multiplex PCR. Of about 1 million clones listed, more than 60% were seen once; the top ten hold nearly 1.5%. The sample was memory CD4+ T cells sorted from blood. These receptors were obtained from a young man in good health. Both conserved end residues are part of each CDR3. D genes are given only for firm matches. The size of a clone is reported for some rows only, either as once, few or many, or as a class for expanded clones.

V: TRBV10-3; size: many; D: .; J: TRBJ1-1; CDR3: CAISAGVNTEAFF; DNA: TGTGCCATCAGCGCAGGGGTGAACACTGAAGCTTTCTTT
V: TRBV30; size: few; D: TRBD2; J: TRBJ2-5; CDR3: CACSGGIQETQYF; DNA: TGTGCCTGTAGCGGGGGCATTCAAGAGACCCAGTACTTC
V: TRBV9; size: few; D: .; J: TRBJ1-3; CDR3: CASSGGGNTIYF; DNA: TGTGCCAGCAGCGGGGGAGGAAACACCATATATTTT
V: TRBV25-1; size: .; D: .; J: TRBJ2-2; CDR3: CASRQAGTGELFF; DNA: TGTGCCAGCCGGCAGGCCGGGACCGGGGAGCTGTTTTTT
V: TRBV5-4; size: .; D: .; J: TRBJ1-1; CDR3: CASSLVPTFNTEAFF; DNA: TGTGCCAGCAGCTTGGTCCCAACCTTTAACACTGAAGCTTTCTTT
V: TRBV7-2; size: .; D: TRBD1; J: TRBJ2-7; CDR3: CASSLGSGQAYEQYF; DNA: TGTGCCAGCAGCTTAGGATCAGGACAGGCCTACGAGCAGTACTTC
V: TRBV6-1; size: few; D: .; J: TRBJ1-5; CDR3: CASRVRETSNQPQHF; DNA: TGTGCCAGCAGGGTAAGGGAGACTAGCAATCAGCCCCAGCATTTT
V: TRBV2; size: .; D: .; J: TRBJ2-5; CDR3: CASSEGRVLQETQYF; DNA: TGTGCCAGCAGTGAAGGAAGAGTACTCCAAGAGACCCAGTACTTC
V: TRBV25-1; size: .; D: .; J: TRBJ2-3; CDR3: CASSALENTQYF; DNA: TGTGCCAGCAGTGCTTTAGAAAATACGCAGTATTTT
V: TRBV28; size: .; D: .; J: TRBJ1-4; CDR3: CASTPWGNNEKLFF; DNA: TGTGCCAGCACCCCCTGGGGTAATAATGAAAAACTGTTTTTT
V: TRBV4-3; size: .; D: .; J: TRBJ2-1; CDR3: CASSPGPATEQFF; DNA: TGCGCCAGCAGCCCCGGGCCTGCTACGGAGCAGTTCTTC
V: TRBV19; size: .; D: TRBD2; J: TRBJ2-1; CDR3: CASSISGGWTDNEQFF; DNA: TGTGCCAGTAGTATTTCGGGGGGTTGGACCGACAATGAGCAGTTCTTC
V: TRBV5-1; size: .; D: TRBD2; J: TRBJ2-3; CDR3: CASSPAVGGKGDTQYF; DNA: TGCGCCAGCAGCCCGGCGGTGGGAGGGAAAGGAGATACGCAGTATTTT
V: TRBV28; size: .; D: .; J: TRBJ2-7; CDR3: CASSPGGAAYEQYF; DNA: TGTGCCAGCAGTCCCGGAGGGGCTGCCTACGAGCAGTACTTC
V: TRBV7-8; size: .; D: .; J: TRBJ2-7; CDR3: CASSLAVFSYEQYF; DNA: TGTGCCAGCAGCTTAGCAGTCTTCTCCTACGAGCAGTACTTC
V: TRBV4-1; size: .; D: TRBD2; J: TRBJ2-7; CDR3: CASSQDNSGTNYEQYF; DNA: TGCGCCAGCAGCCAAGATAACAGCGGGACCAACTACGAGCAGTACTTC
V: TRBV19; size: .; D: .; J: TRBJ2-7; CDR3: CASSMVGTKQYF; DNA: TGTGCCAGTAGTATGGTTGGTACGAAGCAGTACTTC
V: TRBV11-2; size: few; D: .; J: TRBJ1-6; CDR3: CASSLDSSYNSPLHF; DNA: TGTGCCAGCAGCTTAGACAGCTCCTATAATTCACCCCTCCACTTT
V: TRBV5-6; size: .; D: .; J: TRBJ2-5; CDR3: CASSFPLAGTQYF; DNA: TGTGCCAGCAGCTTTCCCCTAGCTGGGACCCAGTACTTC
V: TRBV7-9; size: .; D: TRBD1; J: TRBJ1-2; CDR3: CASSPRQGASYGYTF; DNA: TGTGCCAGCAGCCCGCGACAGGGGGCGAGCTATGGCTACACCTTC
V: TRBV4-3; size: .; D: TRBD2; J: TRBJ2-1; CDR3: CASSQDPPGLVYNEQFF; DNA: TGCGCCAGCAGCCAAGACCCTCCGGGACTAGTGTACAATGAGCAGTTCTTC
V: TRBV9; size: .; D: .; J: TRBJ2-1; CDR3: CATSPGGENNEQFF; DNA: TGTGCCACTAGCCCTGGAGGGGAAAACAATGAGCAGTTCTTC
V: TRBV18; size: .; D: TRBD1; J: TRBJ1-6; CDR3: CASSPGDRSNSPLHF; DNA: TGTGCCAGCTCACCGGGGGACAGGTCCAATTCACCCCTCCACTTT
V: TRBV6-5; size: .; D: TRBD1; J: TRBJ1-2; CDR3: CASSYGARGTYGYTF; DNA: TGTGCCAGCAGTTACGGAGCCAGGGGGACCTATGGCTACACCTTC
V: TRBV10-1; size: .; D: .; J: TRBJ1-1; CDR3: CASSEARRGNTEAFF; DNA: TGCGCCAGCAGTGAGGCCCGGCGCGGGAACACTGAAGCTTTCTTT
V: TRBV18; size: few; D: TRBD1; J: TRBJ2-6; CDR3: CASSPLGTGMSGANVLTF; DNA: TGTGCCAGCTCACCTTTGGGGACAGGGATGTCTGGGGCCAACGTCCTGACTTTC
V: TRBV30; size: .; D: .; J: TRBJ1-5; CDR3: CAWSVDSNQPQHF; DNA: TGTGCCTGGAGCGTGGATAGCAATCAGCCCCAGCATTTT
V: TRBV18; size: .; D: .; J: TRBJ2-3; CDR3: CASSPMGLGTDTQYF; DNA: TGTGCCAGCTCACCAATGGGACTTGGCACAGATACGCAGTATTTT
V: TRBV7-2; size: .; D: .; J: TRBJ1-2; CDR3: CASSLTLVDYGYTF; DNA: TGTGCCAGCAGCCTCACCCTGGTGGACTATGGCTACACCTTC
V: TRBV16; size: .; D: TRBD1; J: TRBJ1-5; CDR3: CASSQDRGNQPQHF; DNA: TGTGCCAGCAGCCAAGACAGGGGCAATCAGCCCCAGCATTTT
V: TRBV11-2; size: few; D: .; J: TRBJ1-5; CDR3: CASSRDSRGQPQHF; DNA: TGTGCCAGCAGCAGGGACTCAAGGGGTCAGCCCCAGCATTTT
V: TRBV19; size: .; D: .; J: TRBJ1-2; CDR3: CASSIAGAPNYGYTF; DNA: TGTGCCAGTAGTATCGCGGGGGCGCCCAACTATGGCTACACCTTC